This record concerns one T cell receptor beta chain sequence. The data were taken from a study of blood T cell repertoires in COVID-19. Study at large: The United States, Italy and Spain supplied acute and convalescent COVID-19 samples. PBMCs, B-cell-depleted T cells, or T cells provided the cDNA or gDNA that made up the material.

CDR3 length equals 14 residues. Germline loops: CDR1 SGHVS, CDR2 FQNEAQ. V was trimmed by 1 base and J by 4 bases, leaving 8 bases between them. In the original analysis: From reference gene primer amplification, estimates of nucleated cell counts were derived. Clones were read by immunoSEQ multiplex PCR, and TCRdb kept only the in-frame ones, dropping some. That table is the source of V, J and clone size, and D and trimming were worked out from the DNA. Of some 130,000 clones listed, 88% were seen once; the top ten hold 9% to 12%. Input material: peripheral blood. This TCR was sampled from a man aged 50 to 60 with acute or convalescent COVID-19. This sequence joins TRBV7-8 and TRBJ1-5; tentatively, D is TRBD1 (5 bases). CDR3 amino acids: CASSLVDINQPQHF. The CDR3 DNA is TGTGCCAGCAGCTTAGTGGACATAAATCAGCCCCAGCATTTT.